This T cell receptor (beta chain) was identified during a study of identical twins. Study-wide findings and caveats: Modelling approaches yielded underestimates of out-of-frame TCR alpha sharing between monozygotic twins.

A universal primer binding site was introduced by template switching. The final cDNA contained unique molecular identifiers. In TCRdb, the 5' RACE reads were re-called with MiXCR into one record per CDR3 protein. The sample lists more than 400,000 distinct CDR3 sequences; about 15% were seen once. Every donor was a healthy Caucasian. A remark on this clonotype: Its antigen is undetermined.

This sample was also put to use in a study of yellow fever vaccine responses in identical twins.

Sample: CD4+ T cells sorted from blood. The sequence came from a woman younger than 35 in good health.

The CDR3 spells CSASRTSGSWGYEQYF. For the CDR3, the DNA is TGCAGTGCTTCGCGGACTAGCGGGAGTTGGGGCTACGAGCAGTACTTC. This rearrangement joins TRBV20-1 to TRBJ2-7, with 13 bases fitting TRBD2. Per the germline V gene, CDR1 is DFQATT and CDR2 is SNEGSKA (reference sequence). The CDR3 totals 16 residues. J was trimmed by 3 bases and V by 5 bases; bases with no gene match: 10.